The source of this TCR beta chain is a study of OX40 agonist ivuxolimab in advanced cancers. Regarding the study in general: The costimulatory receptor OX40 (CD134) was targeted by ivuxolimab, a fully human IgG2 agonistic monoclonal antibody. Intravenous ivuxolimab was administered to patients every 2 weeks at six dose levels: 0.01, 0.1, 0.3, 1.5, 3 and 10 mg/kg. Peripheral TCRbeta sequencing was intended to test whether TCR sequence diversity was altered and clonal T-cell expansion was caused by ivuxolimab. A male proportion of roughly 80% and a mean age of approximately 55 years, ranging from 23 to 79, were recorded for the dose-escalation cohort. Of the roughly 51 patients in dose escalation, about 20 had hepatocellular carcinoma, about 15 had melanoma, 9 had renal cell carcinoma and 9 had head and neck cancer. Partial responses were achieved by three dose-escalation patients, of whom one had hepatocellular carcinoma and two had cutaneous melanoma. Patients were allowed to have had prior anti-PD-1, anti-PD-L1 or anti-CTLA-4 therapy, and 40% of the dose-escalation patients had previously received checkpoint inhibitors. The paper describes the monotherapy dose-escalation part (N ≈ 50 patients) of the phase I trial of ivuxolimab.

For sequencing of the TCRbeta CDR3 region, genomic DNA was extracted from the sorted cells. TCRbeta CDR3 regions were sequenced using the immunoSEQ Assay. This immuneACCESS table, as held by TCRdb, lists in-frame sequences with V and J called but not all clones. Of the missing ones, under half trace to an unresolved V gene in checked studies; the others have no known cause. The sample yields approximately 61,000 clones; roughly 87% were counted once. The leading ten clones occupy approximately 0.32% of the sample. Summary of the overall study and its limitations: On average, CD8+ T cells showed more expanded clones than CD4+ T cells after ivuxolimab. Low levels of normalized T-cell clonal expansion were also seen in some patients who did not respond. In partial responders in the 0.1-3.0 mg/kg groups, normalized peripheral clonal expansion was found to be among the lowest, especially among CD8+ T cells. At doses of 0.1 to 3.0 mg/kg, clonal expansion of both CD4+ and CD8+ T cells in blood was seen between baseline and week 6. Antigen specificity was not determined for the clonally expanded peripheral T cells.

The junction shows trimming of 8 bases on V and 1 base on J, plus 16 bases between the germline ends. The germline V gene gives CDR1 as SNHLY and CDR2 as FYNNEI. The CDR3 runs 15 amino acids, cysteine and phenylalanine included. Just CDR3 DNA is preserved here, 45 bases in frame from base 1. The table lists this clone with a count of one. The antigen it recognizes is unknown. Base qualities are not provided; no much larger clone lies one nucleotide away. The trial excluded patients who had a history of autoimmune disease or who were on systemic immunosuppression. Peripheral blood for TCR sequencing was collected from all dose cohorts at baseline, on cycle 4 day 1, and on cycle 7 day 1. Samples were obtained from an open-label, multicenter, first-in-human phase I dose-escalation trial of ivuxolimab. Adults with locally advanced or metastatic melanoma, renal cell carcinoma, hepatocellular carcinoma or head and neck squamous cell carcinoma were enrolled in the trial. Before TCR sequencing, CD4+ and CD8+ T cells were separately sorted from peripheral blood.

The material sequenced was CD4+ or CD8+ T cells sorted from blood, taken in a trial of the OX40 agonist ivuxolimab. This receptor chain uses TRBV2 and TRBJ2-3; the best D guess is TRBD2, with 7 bases matching. The source is an adult with an advanced solid tumor such as melanoma, head and neck, liver or kidney cancer. The bases are TGTGCCAGCTCGGGGGGCCAAGTGGGCACAGATACGCAGTATTTT. Translated, this is CASSGGQVGTDTQYF. With the rest looked up from the reference TRBV2 and TRBJ2-3 genes rather than sequenced, the full variable domain is EPEVTQTPSHQVTQMGQEVILRCVPISNHLYFYWYRQILGQKVEFLVSFYNNEISEKSEIFDDQFSVERPDGSNFTLKIRSTKLEDSAMYFCASSGGQVGTDTQYFGPGTRLTVL.